The TCR beta chain under discussion was sequenced for a study of cytomegalovirus exposure and HLA in healthy donors. For this clone: What it recognizes is unknown. Sequence at one end of the junction differs from germline and may be a read error.

The PCR employed 60 Vbeta primers together with 13 Jbeta primers. In the authors' methods: Tens of millions of unique TCR beta chains, 10 million to 13 million of them shared, were counted by a later analysis. Data came from immunoSEQ multiplex PCR; TCRdb stores just in-frame clones and leaves some out. V, J and clone size reflect that table, while D and trimming were determined from the DNA. The sample has more than 95,000 clones, over 70% seen once. This CDR3 contains 13 residues. CDR1 and CDR2 (germline): SEHNR, FQNEAQ (reference sequence). Notes on the study in general: The presence/absence work took it that sequencing depth was about the same across donors. Confirmation in vitro established that a few CMV-associated chains were specific for CMV antigens. A later analysis by the authors found several of the most significant clusters apparently linked to common viral pathogens.

This receptor was obtained from a young man in good health and CMV-seropositive. The chain links TRBV7-9 to TRBJ2-3; no definite D call. The material sequenced was PBMCs. The CDR3 protein is CSSSLRSTDAQYF. The DNA of the CDR3 is TGTTCCAGCAGCTTAAGAAGCACAGATGCGCAGTATTTT. Combining the CDR3 with reference TRBV7-9 and TRBJ2-3 gives the whole variable domain DTGVSQNPRHKITKRGQNVTFRCDPISEHNRLYWYRQTLGQGPEFLTYFQNEAQLEKSRLLSDRFSAERPKGSFSTLEIQRTEQGDSAMYLCSSSLRSTDAQYFGPGTRLTVL.